This T cell receptor beta chain was identified in a study of CD8 T cells in ankylosing spondylitis. Study findings and constraints: It appeared that ankylosing spondylitis blood was characterized by a TCR beta motif of several highly homologous variants.

This clonotype was detected ten times or more. Its specificity is unknown. Using its own MiXCR run on the 5' RACE reads, TCRdb lists one record per CDR3 protein. The data hold about 210,000 distinct CDR3 sequences, with roughly 6.6% observed a single time. This CDR3 has 15 residues. V lost 3 bases to trimming and J lost 6 bases; unmatched junction nucleotides: 6. The germline V gene has CDR1 MNHEY and CDR2 SMNVEV (reference sequence). The rearrangement uses TRBV27 and TRBJ2-1; TRBD2 agrees at 9 bases. The sequence was collected from a male donor with ankylosing spondylitis. The source material was blood, either unsorted or a sorted T cell fraction (not recorded which). The CDR3: CASSFGLAGSNEQFF. The CDR3 DNA follows: TGTGCCAGCAGTTTTGGTCTAGCGGGAAGCAATGAGCAGTTCTTC.